One and the same sample provided the 6 T cell receptor beta chains below, sequenced in a study of blood T cell repertoires in COVID-19. The table came from immunoSEQ multiplex PCR; TCRdb's copy has only in-frame clones and leaves some out. This sample has about 190,000 clones; approximately 88% occur once, and the top ten carry more than 2.5%. Sequencing was performed on PBMCs or T cells enriched from blood (not recorded which). Receptor source: a woman aged 25 to 39 who had recovered from COVID-19.

The gene calls are TRBV3-1 (or the pseudogene TRBV3-2) and TRBJ1-2; 8 bases match TRBD1. The germline gives CDR1 LGHDT, CDR2 YNNKEL (reference sequence). The ends lost 4 bases at V and 8 bases at J; junction bases unmatched: 9. This CDR3 spans 14 amino acids. The CDR3 loop reads CASSPRTGSGGYTF. CDR3 DNA: TGTGCCAGCAGCCCTAGGACAGGGAGCGGAGGCTACACCTTC.

The J gene is TRBJ2-5, the V gene TRBV5-4; 13 positions match TRBD2. Germline values: CDR1 SGHNT, CDR2 YYREEE (reference sequence). The CDR3 sequence is 15 residues long. V shed 3 bases, J shed 5 bases, and the junction held 4 bases outside the gene matches. CDR3 sequence reads: CASSSRLAGGETQYF. The CDR3 DNA reads as TGTGCCAGCAGCTCAAGACTAGCGGGAGGTGAGACCCAGTACTTC.

This clone occurred a few times. This chain links TRBV7-9 with TRBJ2-1; 7 bases line up with TRBD1. The trim removed 5 bases at V and 0 bases at J, leaving 7 bases unmatched. Germline CDR1 SEHNR, CDR2 FQNEAQ (reference sequence). This CDR3 spans 16 amino acids. CDR3 bases: TGTGCCAGCAGCCCTATACAGGGGAGCTCCTACAATGAGCAGTTCTTC. Amino acids: CASSPIQGSSYNEQFF.

V usage is TRBV5-6 and J usage is TRBJ2-5; D remains unclear. Deletions cut 3 bases from V and 4 bases from J, with 4 bases between. This CDR3 has 11 residues. The germline CDR1 and CDR2 sequences are SGHDT and YYEEEE. In DNA, the CDR3 is TGTGCCAGCAGCTCTTCAGAGACCCAGTACTTC. Protein: CASSSSETQYF.

This clone has only a few counts. V is TRBV11-3 and J is TRBJ2-1; possibly TRBD2 for D (5 bases). The CDR3 has 16 residues. Germline-derived CDR1 and CDR2 are SGHNT and YENEEA. V was clipped by 1 base and J by 2 bases, with 12 bases between them. The CDR3 is CASSLVSDSAYNEQFF. The CDR3 nucleotides are TGTGCCAGCAGCTTAGTGTCGGACTCGGCCTACAATGAGCAGTTCTTC.

This clone showed up just once. The chain couples TRBV5-1 to TRBJ2-7; 13 bases match TRBD2. This CDR3 has 15 amino acids. Germline CDR1 is SGHRS and CDR2 is YFSETQ. The V segment lost 4 bases and the J segment 2 bases; nucleotides outside the gene matches: 3. CDR3 in amino acids: CASSPGLAGPYEQYF. CDR3 nucleotide sequence: TGCGCCAGCAGCCCGGGACTAGCGGGGCCCTACGAGCAGTACTTC.